This T cell receptor beta chain is from a study of blood T cell repertoires in COVID-19. At the level of the study: Some COVID-19 samples were acute and others convalescent; all came from the United States, Italy and Spain. T cells, B-cell-depleted T cells, or PBMCs provided the cDNA or gDNA that served as material.

The junction had 9 bases not matched to a gene; V was cut back by 1 base and J by 0 bases. CDR3 size: 18 residues. The V gene's germline CDR1 is SGDLS and CDR2 YYNGEE. This clone was detected only a few times. Produced via immunoSEQ multiplex PCR; TCRdb's table is partial and in-frame only. The sample has more than 35,000 clones, around 89% seen once. The V and J genes are TRBV9 and TRBJ2-1, with 8 positions matching TRBD2. This TCR was sampled from a man aged 25-45 years with active or convalescent COVID-19. Sequencing used peripheral blood. DNA of the CDR3: TGTGCCAGCAGCGTAAGAGCGGGAGATTCGGGCTCCTACAATGAGCAGTTCTTC. Translated, it gives CASSVRAGDSGSYNEQFF.